This T cell receptor beta chain came from a study of graft-versus-host responses after intestinal transplantation. In the study overall: Every transplant recipient was induced with anti-thymocyte globulin, then maintained on tacrolimus and steroids for approximately three years. Study-wide results and limits: GvH clones detected in recipient marrow included some appearing first in ileum or blood.

About this clone: The antigen is undetermined.

This CDR3 has 16 residues. The V and J ends lost 2 bases and 4 bases respectively, with 15 bases between them. Germline CDR1 and CDR2: SGHVS and FNYEAQ. Repertoires were generated with immunoSEQ multiplex PCR, while TCRdb's copy carries only in-frame clones and drops some. The profile shows over 85,000 clones, 93% of them singletons. The rearrangement links TRBV7-6 to TRBJ2-1; unclear D gene. Sequenced material: unstimulated CD8+ T cells sorted from spleen or lymph node cells, taken before intestinal transplant. The receptor comes from a human donor who received an intestinal transplant. In DNA, the CDR3 is TGTGCCAGCAGCTTATGGGCGAACGGACCTTACAATGAGCAGTTCTTC. Encoded protein: CASSLWANGPYNEQFF.